Listed here are 12 T cell receptor beta chains from one sample, sequenced in a study of early T cells in non-severe SARS-CoV-2 infection. One entry per CDR3 protein results from TCRdb running MiXCR on the 5' RACE reads. The sample records more than 85,000 distinct CDR3 sequences, under 15% being singletons. The sample consisted of whole blood. All receptors come from an adult who was a healthcare worker with PCR-confirmed SARS-CoV-2 infection or an uninfected control (not recorded which).

V and J are TRBV10-3 and TRBJ2-2; 14 bases agree with TRBD2. The J segment lost 6 bases and the V segment lost 10 bases, leaving 7 bases of the junction unmatched. The length of the CDR3 is 15 residues. CDR1 ENHRY and CDR2 SYGVKD come from the germline V gene. The chain's CDR3 is CATGTSGSRAGELFF. As DNA, the CDR3 is TGTGCCACTGGGACTAGCGGGAGTCGGGCCGGGGAGCTGTTTTTT.

This rearrangement joins TRBV5-4 to TRBJ1-5; TRBD1 is a possible D gene (5 bases). The germline CDR1 and CDR2 sequences are SGHNT and YYREEE (reference sequence). V dropped 2 bases and J dropped 7 bases, with 13 bases sitting between them. This CDR3 is built from 14 residues. The CDR3 sequence is CASSFRVQLQPQHF. The DNA for the CDR3 is TGTGCCAGCAGCTTCAGGGTCCAGCTCCAGCCCCAGCATTTT.

The J gene is TRBJ2-5, the V gene TRBV12-3 or TRBV12-4; 10 bases are shared with TRBD2. There are 14 residues in the CDR3. With V trimmed by 8 bases and J by 4 bases, 7 bases remained unmatched. CDR3 in amino acids: CASRAGGPVETQYF. CDR3 in DNA: TGTGCCAGCCGAGCGGGAGGGCCGGTAGAGACCCAGTACTTC.

The sample holds many counts of this clonotype. J is TRBJ1-1 and V is TRBV10-3, with D hard to call. Per germline, CDR1 ENHRY and CDR2 SYGVKD. The CDR3 spans 13 residues. Trimming removed 7 bases from V and 4 bases from J, with 13 bases in between. As DNA, the CDR3 is TGTGCCATCACGCTGGAAATAAGCACTGAAGCTTTCTTT. Amino acids: CAITLEISTEAFF.

DNA of the CDR3: TGTGCCAGCTCACCACCGGAAGGGACCCAGTACTTC. Its protein is CASSPPEGTQYF. This chain connects TRBV18 to TRBJ2-5; D is undetermined. This CDR3 comprises 12 residues. Germline V gene data show CDR1 as KGHSH and CDR2 as LQKENI. V lost 0 bases, J lost 7 bases, and 6 bases lay in between.

CDR3 bases: TGTGCCAGCAGTATCATAACAGGCACAGATACGCAGTATTTT. Protein: CASSIITGTDTQYF. The chain joins TRBV6-5 to TRBJ2-3; D not resolved. This CDR3 contains 14 residues. Germline V lookup: CDR1 MNHEY, CDR2 SVGAGI. The germline V and J ends were trimmed by 5 bases and 1 base, with 10 bases remaining between them.

The chain combines TRBV7-6 with TRBJ2-1; TRBD2 matches 14 bases. CDR3 length: 15 residues. J was trimmed by 9 bases and V by 4 bases; bases with no gene match: 5. Germline V gene data show CDR1 as SGHVS and CDR2 as FNYEAQ. CDR3 residues: CASSSPGLAGVEQFF. In nucleotides, the CDR3 is TGTGCCAGCAGCTCCCCGGGACTAGCGGGAGTTGAGCAGTTCTTC.

The chain is built from TRBV3-1 and TRBJ2-5; D unresolved. Trimming pared 3 bases from V and 0 bases from J, leaving 2 bases between. The length of the CDR3 is 12 residues. Germline loops: CDR1 LGHDT, CDR2 YNNKEL (reference sequence). The CDR3 coding sequence is TGTGCCAGCAGCCAGTACCAAGAGACCCAGTACTTC. Translating it yields CASSQYQETQYF.

As to this clonotype: A junction end diverges from the germline sequence, so it may reflect a read error. This rearrangement joins TRBV30 to TRBJ1-4; TRBD1 matches at 7 bases. This CDR3 has 14 amino acids. The germline V gene has CDR1 GTSNPN and CDR2 SVGIG (reference sequence). CDR3 loop: CAWSERGRGEKLFF. CDR3 DNA: TGTGCCTGGAGTGAGAGGGGGCGCGGGGAAAAACTTTTTTTT. Using reference TRBV30 and TRBJ1-4 for the parts outside the CDR3, the full variable domain is SQTIHQWPATLVQPVGSPLSLECTVEGTSNPNLYWYRQAAGRGLQLLFYSVGIGQISSEVPQNLSASRPQDRQFILSSKKLLLSDSGFYLCAWSERGRGEKLFFGSGTQLSVL.

In its sample, this clonotype was seen many times. V is TRBV7-8 and J is TRBJ2-5; D tentatively fits TRBD1 or TRBD2 (5 bases each). Trimming cost V 5 bases and J 1 base, with 20 bases left between them. The CDR3 consists of 17 residues. Germline V lookup: CDR1 SGHVS, CDR2 FQNEAQ. This CDR3 reads CASSPRRGLGTQETQYF. The CDR3 DNA sequence: TGTGCCAGCAGCCCGCGGAGAGGGTTGGGGACCCAAGAGACCCAGTACTTC.

The chain couples TRBV7-3 to TRBJ2-1; maybe TRBD2 (6 bases). Germline V lookup: CDR1 SGHTA, CDR2 FQGTGA. Trimming removed 4 bases from V and 0 bases from J, with 10 bases in between. CDR3 length equals 15 residues. The CDR3 here is CASSYDGSSYNEQFF. CDR3 bases: TGTGCCAGCAGCTACGACGGGAGCTCCTACAATGAGCAGTTCTTC.

In its sample, this clonotype was seen a few times. The chain carries TRBV7-6 and TRBJ2-7; tentatively, D is TRBD1 (6 bases). The CDR3 runs 15 residues. Germline values: CDR1 SGHVS, CDR2 FNYEAQ. The ends were cut back, 5 bases at V and 0 bases at J, with 14 bases in the middle. CDR3 bases: TGTGCCAGCAGCCCCGGACAGTCCTACTCCTACGAGCAGTACTTC. This codes for CASSPGQSYSYEQYF.